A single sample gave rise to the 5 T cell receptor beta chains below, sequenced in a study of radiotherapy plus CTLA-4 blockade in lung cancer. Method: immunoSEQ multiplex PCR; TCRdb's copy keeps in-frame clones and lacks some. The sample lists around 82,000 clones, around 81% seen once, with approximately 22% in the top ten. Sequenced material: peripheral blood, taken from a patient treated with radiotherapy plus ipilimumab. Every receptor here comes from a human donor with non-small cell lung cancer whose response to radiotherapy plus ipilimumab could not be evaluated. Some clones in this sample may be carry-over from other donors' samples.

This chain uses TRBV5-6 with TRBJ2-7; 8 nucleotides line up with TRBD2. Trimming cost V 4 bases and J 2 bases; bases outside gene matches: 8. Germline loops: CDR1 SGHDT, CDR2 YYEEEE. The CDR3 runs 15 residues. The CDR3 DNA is TGTGCCAGCAGCCCACCGGGAGGGGGTACCTACGAGCAGTACTTC. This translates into CASSPPGGGTYEQYF.

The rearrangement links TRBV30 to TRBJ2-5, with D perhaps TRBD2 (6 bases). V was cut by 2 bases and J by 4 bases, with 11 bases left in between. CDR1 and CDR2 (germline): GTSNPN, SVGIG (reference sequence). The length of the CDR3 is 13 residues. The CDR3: CAWSLGGTETQYF. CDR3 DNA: TGTGCCTGGAGTCTTGGGGGGACAGAGACCCAGTACTTC.

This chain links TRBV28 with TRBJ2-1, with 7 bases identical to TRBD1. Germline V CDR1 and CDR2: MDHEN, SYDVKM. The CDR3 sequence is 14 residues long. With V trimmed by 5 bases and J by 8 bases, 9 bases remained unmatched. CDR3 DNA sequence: TGTGCCAGCAGTACCGGACAGGTTCTGTATGAGCAGTTCTTC. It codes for CASSTGQVLYEQFF.

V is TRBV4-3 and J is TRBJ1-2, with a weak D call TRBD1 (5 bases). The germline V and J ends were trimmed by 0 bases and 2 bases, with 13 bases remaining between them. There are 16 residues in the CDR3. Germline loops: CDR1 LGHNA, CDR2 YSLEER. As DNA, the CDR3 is TGCGCCAGCAGCCAAGATCTACGACAGAGCAACTATGGCTACACCTTC. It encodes CASSQDLRQSNYGYTF.

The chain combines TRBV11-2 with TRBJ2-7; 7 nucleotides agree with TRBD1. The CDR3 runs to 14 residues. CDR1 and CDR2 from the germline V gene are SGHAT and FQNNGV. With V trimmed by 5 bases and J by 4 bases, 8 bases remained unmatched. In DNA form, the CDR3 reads TGTGCCAGCAGCGCGCAGACAGGGCAGTACGAGCAGTACTTC. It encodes CASSAQTGQYEQYF.